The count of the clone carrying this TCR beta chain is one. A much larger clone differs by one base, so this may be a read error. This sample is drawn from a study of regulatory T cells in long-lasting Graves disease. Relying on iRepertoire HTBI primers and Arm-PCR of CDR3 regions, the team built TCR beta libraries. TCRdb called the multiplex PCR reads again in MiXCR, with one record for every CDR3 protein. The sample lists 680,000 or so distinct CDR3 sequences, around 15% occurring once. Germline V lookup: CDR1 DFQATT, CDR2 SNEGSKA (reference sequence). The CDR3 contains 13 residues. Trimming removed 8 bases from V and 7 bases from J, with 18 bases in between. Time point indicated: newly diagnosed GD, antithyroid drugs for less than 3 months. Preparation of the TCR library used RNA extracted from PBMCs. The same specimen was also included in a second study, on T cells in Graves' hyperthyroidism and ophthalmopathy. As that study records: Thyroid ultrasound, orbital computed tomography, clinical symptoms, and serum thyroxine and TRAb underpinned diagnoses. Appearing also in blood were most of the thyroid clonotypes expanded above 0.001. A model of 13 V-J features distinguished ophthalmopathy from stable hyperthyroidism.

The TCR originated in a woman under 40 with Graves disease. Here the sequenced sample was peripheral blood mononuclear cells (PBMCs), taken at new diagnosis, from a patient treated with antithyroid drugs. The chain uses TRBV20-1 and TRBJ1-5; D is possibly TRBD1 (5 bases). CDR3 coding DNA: TGCAGTACTATAGGCGGGGCCGAACAGCCCCAGCATTTT. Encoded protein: CSTIGGAEQPQHF.